Each of the 24 T cell receptor beta chains below was sequenced from the same sample in a study of shared T cell receptors in the human thymus. Sequencing used immunoSEQ multiplex PCR; TCRdb keeps in-frame clones, though not all of them. The sample holds about 730,000 clones, 80% to 90% seen once. These same records also appear under a second study, on human thymus T cells.

Sequenced sample: thymocytes. Receptor source: a girl less than two years old with a congenital heart defect.

The chain joins TRBV5-4 to TRBJ2-2; 9 positions agree with TRBD2. This CDR3 comprises 19 residues. V gave up 2 bases and J gave up 0 bases; unmatched junction bases: 11. Germline V CDR1 and CDR2: SGHNT, YYREEE (reference sequence). The CDR3 bases are TGTGCCAGCAGCTTAGGTTTTTTGCTAGCGGGGTCGAACACCGGGGAGCTGTTTTTT. Residues: CASSLGFLLAGSNTGELFF. Combining the CDR3 with reference TRBV5-4 and TRBJ2-2 gives the whole variable domain ETGVTQSPTHLIKTRGQQVTLRCSSQSGHNTVSWYQQALGQGPQFIFQYYREEENGRGNFPPRFSGLQFPNYSSELNVNALELDDSALYLCASSLGFLLAGSNTGELFFGEGSRLTVL.

This clone occurred a few times. The chain employs TRBV6-5 and TRBJ1-1, with a weak D call TRBD1 (5 bases). Trimming shortened V by 0 bases and J by 6 bases, and 11 bases separated the two germline ends. This CDR3 spans 14 amino acids. Germline loops: CDR1 MNHEY, CDR2 SVGAGI. CDR3 residues: CASSYSMGGAEAFF. In nucleotides, the CDR3 is TGTGCCAGCAGTTACTCGATGGGAGGGGCTGAAGCTTTCTTT.

This sequence joins TRBV29-1 and TRBJ1-2; 7 bases line up with TRBD1. The junction had 12 bases not matched to a gene; V was cut back by 2 bases and J by 3 bases. There are 16 residues in the CDR3. Germline V gene data show CDR1 as SQVTM and CDR2 as ANQGSEA. CDR3 sequence: CSVELWDSYLDYGYTF. The CDR3 DNA follows: TGCAGCGTTGAATTATGGGACAGTTATTTGGACTATGGCTACACCTTC. The full variable domain, completed using reference TRBV29-1 and TRBJ1-2, is SAVISQKPSRDICQRGTSLTIQCQVDSQVTMMFWYRQQPGQSLTLIATANQGSEATYESGFVIDKFPISRPNLTFSTLTVSNMSPEDSSIYLCSVELWDSYLDYGYTFGSGTRLTVV.

The genes are TRBV5-6 and TRBJ1-1, with D tentatively TRBD1 (5 bases). This CDR3 is 16 amino acids long. Germline V lookup: CDR1 SGHDT, CDR2 YYEEEE. The V gene lost 0 bases and the J gene lost 7 bases, with 19 bases spanning the gap. CDR3 sequence: CASSLEIGFWGGEAFF. In nucleotides, the CDR3 is TGTGCCAGCAGCTTGGAAATCGGTTTTTGGGGCGGTGAAGCTTTCTTT.

This clone has a single count. The J gene is TRBJ2-7, the V gene TRBV14; no clear D. This CDR3 has 16 amino acids. Germline-derived CDR1 and CDR2 are SGHDN and FVKESK. The V end was cut by 0 bases, the J end by 2 bases, with 14 bases between. The CDR3 sequence is CASSQERKRTTYEQYF. As DNA, the CDR3 is TGTGCCAGCAGCCAAGAGAGGAAACGTACTACCTACGAGCAGTACTTC.

The J gene is TRBJ2-2, the V gene TRBV13, with 7 bases that match TRBD1. The CDR3 loop spans 15 amino acids. The junction had 0 bases not matched to a gene; V was cut back by 2 bases and J by 0 bases. Germline assignment: CDR1 PRHDT and CDR2 FYEKMQ (reference sequence). The CDR3: CASSLQGANTGELFF. The CDR3 nucleotides are TGTGCCAGCAGCTTACAGGGGGCGAACACCGGGGAGCTGTTTTTT.

J is TRBJ2-3 and V is TRBV7-6, with TRBD1 matching 8 bases. CDR1 and CDR2 from the germline V gene are SGHVS and FNYEAQ. Trimming cost V 4 bases and J 1 base; bases outside gene matches: 4. The CDR3 consists of 15 residues. The CDR3 region has the DNA TGTGCCAGCAGCTCCAGGGGGCGAGGCACAGATACGCAGTATTTT. It translates to CASSSRGRGTDTQYF.

In this sample, this clone turned up once. This rearrangement joins TRBV2 to TRBJ1-5; unclear D gene. Germline assignment: CDR1 SNHLY and CDR2 FYNNEI. CDR3 size: 12 residues. Between the trimmed V and J ends, which lost 6 bases and 4 bases, there was a span of 7 bases. In nucleotides, the CDR3 is TGTGCCAGCAGAGAACTGAATCAGCCCCAGCATTTT. This codes for CASRELNQPQHF.

The CDR3 region is CASSTYHLRSGYTF. CDR3 DNA: TGTGCCAGTAGTACATACCACCTCCGGAGCGGCTACACCTTC. The chain links TRBV19 to TRBJ1-2; D remains ambiguous. Germline-derived CDR1 and CDR2 are LNHDA and SQIVND (reference sequence). V lost 4 bases, J lost 8 bases, and 17 bases lay in between. The length of the CDR3 is 14 residues.

This clone occurred once. The chain has TRBV5-8 and TRBJ1-4, with D hard to call. Trimming left V 0 bases short and J 3 bases short, with 9 bases between. Looked up from germline, CDR1 is SGHTS and CDR2 is YDEGEE. This CDR3 contains 15 residues. The CDR3 DNA sequence: TGTGCCAGCAGCTTGGGCCGGGGATCTAATGAAAAACTGTTTTTT. It specifies CASSLGRGSNEKLFF.

The chain employs TRBV6-4 and TRBJ1-1, with D perhaps matching TRBD1 (5 bases). Trimming removed 7 bases at V and 4 bases at J, with 13 bases between. The CDR3 extends over 13 amino acids. Germline values: CDR1 MRHNA, CDR2 SNTAGT. CDR3 region: CASMNGQGTEAFF. The DNA of the CDR3 is TGTGCCAGCATGAATGGGCAGGGCACTGAAGCTTTCTTT.

V is TRBV9 and J is TRBJ2-1; weak D call: TRBD2 (5 bases). There are 17 residues in the CDR3. From germline, CDR1 is SGDLS and CDR2 YYNGEE. The V and J ends lost 4 bases and 0 bases respectively, with 17 bases between them. The DNA of the CDR3 is TGTGCCAGCAGCCTCTCCGGAGGACCGAGCTCCTACAATGAGCAGTTCTTC. This translates into CASSLSGGPSSYNEQFF.

The chain uses TRBV2 and TRBJ2-5, with TRBD2 matching over 8 bases. Trimming at V came to 5 bases and at J to 7 bases, leaving 6 bases not matched to a gene. CDR3 size: 13 residues. Germline V gene lookup returns CDR1 SNHLY and CDR2 FYNNEI. Here the CDR3 reads CASSLPREGTQYF. The CDR3, as DNA: TGTGCCAGCAGTCTCCCCCGGGAGGGGACCCAGTACTTC. Based on the CDR3 plus reference TRBV2 and TRBJ2-5, the full variable domain is EPEVTQTPSHQVTQMGQEVILRCVPISNHLYFYWYRQILGQKVEFLVSFYNNEISEKSEIFDDQFSVERPDGSNFTLKIRSTKLEDSAMYFCASSLPREGTQYFGPGTRLLVL.

V gene TRBV9 combines with J gene TRBJ2-3; 11 nucleotides agree with TRBD2. This CDR3 region has 16 residues. Looked up from germline, CDR1 is SGDLS and CDR2 is YYNGEE. V shed 7 bases and J 5 bases; nucleotides not matched to a gene: 12. The CDR3 region has the DNA TGTGCCAGCCTCCCACTTAGCGGGGGGGCCGAAGATACGCAGTATTTT. Protein product: CASLPLSGGAEDTQYF.

The chain recombines TRBV11-3 with TRBJ1-5; 9 positions match TRBD1. Germline values: CDR1 SGHNT, CDR2 YENEEA. V shed 4 bases and J 0 bases; nucleotides not matched to a gene: 1. This CDR3 region has 15 residues. CDR3 amino acids: CASSYRGLSNQPQHF. In nucleotides, the CDR3 is TGTGCCAGCAGCTACAGGGGGCTTAGCAATCAGCCCCAGCATTTT.

The CDR3 spells CATRPGRAGNQPQHF. The CDR3 DNA reads TGTGCCACCAGACCCGGCAGGGCCGGCAATCAGCCCCAGCATTTT. This rearrangement joins TRBV15 to TRBJ1-5, with D maybe TRBD1 (5 bases). Germline values: CDR1 LNHNV, CDR2 YYDKDF (reference sequence). The V end was cut by 6 bases, the J end by 2 bases, with 14 bases between. The CDR3 runs to 15 residues.

CDR3 sequence: CASSIGAPNTEAFF. The DNA for the CDR3 is TGTGCCAGTAGTATCGGAGCGCCGAACACTGAAGCTTTCTTT. This chain joins TRBV19 and TRBJ1-1; no firm D call. The germline V gene has CDR1 LNHDA and CDR2 SQIVND (reference sequence). The CDR3 spans 14 residues. V dropped 3 bases and J dropped 1 base, with 9 bases sitting between them.

The rearrangement uses TRBV30 and TRBJ2-2; 8 nucleotides match TRBD2. Germline CDR1 and CDR2: GTSNPN and SVGIG (reference sequence). Trimming at V came to 1 base and at J to 5 bases, leaving 6 bases not matched to a gene. CDR3 size: 15 residues. CDR3 residues: CAWSGPKRGTGELFF. In DNA form, the CDR3 reads TGTGCCTGGAGTGGGCCAAAGCGGGGGACCGGGGAGCTGTTTTTT.

The rearrangement joins TRBV19 to TRBJ1-1; 7 bases map to TRBD1. This CDR3 contains 13 residues. The V gene end was trimmed by 10 bases and the J gene end by 3 bases; junction bases not matched to a gene: 8. Germline lookup yields CDR1 LNHDA and CDR2 SQIVND (reference sequence). Written as DNA, the CDR3 is TGTGCCACAATGACAGGGATGTACACTGAAGCTTTCTTT. It yields the protein CATMTGMYTEAFF.

CDR3 sequence (DNA): TGTGCCACCAGCAGAGATCTCGGGACAGGGATCGCGCACAATGAGCAGTTCTTC. It yields the protein CATSRDLGTGIAHNEQFF. V usage is TRBV15 and J usage is TRBJ2-1; 9 nucleotides align to TRBD1. From germline, CDR1 is LNHNV and CDR2 YYDKDF (reference sequence). CDR3 length: 18 residues. J lost 5 bases, V lost 0 bases, and 11 bases had no gene match.

This clone was detected only a few times. The rearrangement uses TRBV27 and TRBJ1-2, with TRBD1 matching over 8 bases. After removal of 6 bases from V and 8 bases from J, the junction contained 11 bases not matched to a gene. The CDR3 length is 14 residues. Germline values: CDR1 MNHEY, CDR2 SMNVEV (reference sequence). CDR3: CASSSPTGGEGYTF. CDR3 nucleotide sequence: TGTGCCAGCAGCTCACCAACAGGGGGAGAGGGCTACACCTTC.

The J gene is TRBJ1-5, the V gene TRBV6-5, with 9 nucleotides matching TRBD1. This CDR3 has 14 amino acids. The junction had 3 bases not matched to a gene; V was cut back by 5 bases and J by 4 bases. Germline-derived CDR1 and CDR2 are MNHEY and SVGAGI. CDR3 coding DNA: TGTGCCAGCAGTGCGGGACAGGGAAATCAGCCCCAGCATTTT. It is translated as CASSAGQGNQPQHF.

The J gene is TRBJ1-6, the V gene TRBV9; the match to TRBD1 covers 7 bases. The germline CDR1 and CDR2 sequences are SGDLS and YYNGEE. The CDR3 contains 13 residues. V was pared by 3 bases and J by 8 bases, with 2 bases of the junction left unmatched. The CDR3 sequence is CASSATGDSPLHF. Here the CDR3 DNA reads TGTGCCAGCAGCGCCACAGGGGATTCACCCCTCCACTTT.

This sequence joins TRBV5-5 and TRBJ1-5; 8 bases agree with TRBD1. CDR1 and CDR2 from the germline V gene are SGHKS and YYEKEE (reference sequence). This CDR3 comprises 17 residues. Germline trimming cut 3 bases from V and 1 base from J; bases unmatched to any gene: 9. The CDR3 sequence is CASSYYVRGLSNQPQHF. The CDR3 nucleotides read TGTGCCAGCAGCTATTATGTCAGGGGGCTAAGCAATCAGCCCCAGCATTTT.